The 9 T cell receptor beta chains reported below all come from one sample, sequenced in a study of naive CD8 T cells in extremely preterm neonates (TCRdb year 2017). Preterm samples came from several extremely preterm deliveries at about 23-27 weeks of gestation. The method was the immunoSEQ multiplex PCR assay. The source is immuneACCESS, and TCRdb retained only in-frame sequences with V and J called. Part of the clones is not carried over; for the studies checked, unresolved V genes explain less than half of this, and the remainder is unexplained. A total of 21,000 or so clones appear in this sample, around 88% of them only once. 0.7% to 1% of the sample belongs to the ten largest clones. The research as a whole found: Preterm CDR3s were shorter, with fewer N additions and less junctional trimming, and were closer to germline than those of older groups.

These receptors' targets are unknown. Sequenced: naive CD8+ T cells from cord blood. These receptors were taken from a boy who was born preterm.

V and J are TRBV5-4 and TRBJ1-1; weak D call: TRBD1 (6 bases). Germline loops: CDR1 SGHNT, CDR2 YYREEE (reference sequence). The CDR3 runs 14 residues. Trimming took 4 bases from V and 1 from J, leaving 11 bases between them. CDR3 DNA: TGTGCCAGCAGCCAAGAGGGACAGAACACTGAAGCTTTCTTT. Amino acids: CASSQEGQNTEAFF.

The genes are TRBV29-1 and TRBJ1-1, with D possibly TRBD1 on 6 matching bases. The germline V gene encodes CDR1 SQVTM and CDR2 ANQGSEA. This CDR3 is built from 13 residues. Trimming stripped 7 bases from V and 3 bases from J, with 15 bases between. Here the CDR3 DNA reads TGCAGCGAGTACAGGGATGGAGACACTGAAGCTTTCTTT. It yields the protein CSEYRDGDTEAFF.

This clone was seen just once. The chain employs TRBV11-2 and TRBJ2-7, with no clear D. The CDR3 sequence is 11 residues long. CDR1 is SGHAT and CDR2 is FQNNGV in the germline V gene. V gave up 1 base and J gave up 5 bases, with 3 bases separating them. The CDR3 protein is CASSLVHEQYF. CDR3 sequence (DNA): TGTGCCAGCAGCTTAGTCCACGAGCAGTACTTC. The full variable domain, completed using reference TRBV11-2 and TRBJ2-7, is EAGVAQSPRYKIIEKRQSVAFWCNPISGHATLYWYQQILGQGPKLLIQFQNNGVVDDSQLPKDRFSAERLKGVDSTLKIQPAKLEDSAVYLCASSLVHEQYFGPGTRLTVT.

This chain joins TRBV6-6 and TRBJ2-1; maybe TRBD2 (5 bases). The CDR3 is 12 residues long. CDR1 and CDR2 from the germline V gene are MNHNY and SVGAGI (reference sequence). The ends were cut back, 2 bases at V and 6 bases at J, with 5 bases in the middle. The CDR3: CASSYTSNEQFF. CDR3 DNA sequence: TGTGCCAGCAGTTACACTAGCAATGAGCAGTTCTTC.

The chain employs TRBV28 and TRBJ1-6; perhaps TRBD1 as D (6 bases). Germline CDR1 reads MDHEN; CDR2 reads SYDVKM. The V gene lost 5 bases and the J gene lost 4 bases, with 9 bases spanning the gap. The CDR3 is made up of 14 amino acids. CDR3 sequence: CASSRRGYNSPLHF. In DNA form, the CDR3 reads TGTGCCAGCAGTCGAAGGGGGTATAATTCACCCCTCCACTTT.

This chain connects TRBV30 to TRBJ1-1; the D gene is possibly TRBD1 (5 bases). The V end lost 0 bases, the J end lost 1 base, and 6 bases lay between the germline ends. Looked up from germline, CDR1 is GTSNPN and CDR2 is SVGIG (reference sequence). The CDR3 is 13 residues long. The CDR3 region has the DNA TGTGCCTGGAGTGTGGGGGGGAACACTGAAGCTTTCTTT. Translation gives CAWSVGGNTEAFF. The full variable domain, its missing parts supplied by reference TRBV30 and TRBJ1-1, is SQTIHQWPATLVQPVGSPLSLECTVEGTSNPNLYWYRQAAGRGLQLLFYSVGIGQISSEVPQNLSASRPQDRQFILSSKKLLLSDSGFYLCAWSVGGNTEAFFGQGTRLTVV.

A single count supports this clone. The chain couples TRBV7-9 to TRBJ2-7; TRBD1 might be the D (5 bases). The CDR3 runs 14 residues. Germline V gives CDR1 SEHNR, CDR2 FQNEAQ (reference sequence). V lost 1 base to trimming and J lost 0 bases, with 7 bases between them. The CDR3 DNA sequence: TGTGCCAGCAGCTTAGTGGGGCTCTCCTACGAGCAGTACTTC. This sequence encodes CASSLVGLSYEQYF.

This rearrangement joins TRBV27 to TRBJ1-4, with D unclear. V was clipped by 4 bases and J by 0 bases, with 3 bases between them. The length of the CDR3 is 13 residues. Germline assignment: CDR1 MNHEY and CDR2 SMNVEV (reference sequence). CDR3 DNA sequence: TGTGCCAGCAGTTGGGCAACTAATGAAAAACTGTTTTTT. Protein sequence: CASSWATNEKLFF.

The rearrangement joins TRBV29-1 to TRBJ2-7; a weak D match, TRBD2 (5 bases). The CDR3 is made up of 11 amino acids. V was shortened by 5 bases and J by 0 bases, with 5 bases between the two germline ends. Germline V gene sequence: CDR1 SQVTM, CDR2 ANQGSEA. CDR3 bases: TGCAGCGTTACTAGCTCCTACGAGCAGTACTTC. This translates into CSVTSSYEQYF.